These 5 T cell receptor beta chains came from one sample sequenced in a study of T cells in Graves' hyperthyroidism and ophthalmopathy. Amplified regions were TCR beta CDR3 sequences from RNA transcripts. Primed by the HTBI set, a first-round RT-PCR was run on the TCR CDR3. From the multiplex PCR reads, TCRdb called clonotypes with MiXCR, one entry per CDR3 protein. The table shows roughly 720,000 distinct CDR3 sequences, with around a sixth occurring only once. The sequencing input was blood. These receptors all stem from a man aged 45-60 years with Graves' hyperthyroidism.

This clonotype was observed a few times. This sequence joins TRBV30 and TRBJ2-7, with D possibly being TRBD2 (5 bases). V was shortened by 1 base and J by 4 bases, with 8 bases between the two germline ends. Germline CDR1 reads GTSNPN; CDR2 reads SVGIG (reference sequence). CDR3 length: 12 amino acids. Here the CDR3 DNA reads TGTGCCTGGAGTGACGGGATTTACGAGCAGTACTTC. Amino acids: CAWSDGIYEQYF.

At least ten counts were recorded for this clonotype. The V call is TRBV2, the J call TRBJ2-3; a possible D gene is TRBD1 (6 bases). The CDR3 has 16 residues. Germline V gene data show CDR1 as SNHLY and CDR2 as FYNNEI. Trimming cost V 5 bases and J 2 bases, with 17 bases left between them. Written as DNA, the CDR3 is TGTGCCAGCAGTAAAGGGGGACCAGGGTTCACAGATACGCAGTATTTT. Protein: CASSKGGPGFTDTQYF.

The V gene is TRBV5-1, the J gene TRBJ2-7, with 12 bases lining up with TRBD2. The ends lost 5 bases at V and 7 bases at J; junction bases unmatched: 10. CDR3 size: 15 residues. From germline, CDR1 is SGHRS and CDR2 YFSETQ. CDR3 bases: TGCGCCAGCAGGGCGACTAGCGGGAGAAGTAATGAGCAGTACTTC. This gives the protein CASRATSGRSNEQYF.

There are many counts of this clonotype. The chain has TRBV28 and TRBJ2-2; 11 bases align to TRBD1. In germline, CDR1 is MDHEN, CDR2 SYDVKM. V dropped 5 bases and J dropped 3; count of bases not matched to a gene: 5. CDR3 size: 16 residues. CDR3 in DNA: TGTGCCAGCAGTACCCCGGGACAGGGGGACACCGGGGAGCTGTTTTTT. Encoded protein: CASSTPGQGDTGELFF.

This clonotype was recorded many times. The V gene is TRBV6-5, the J gene TRBJ1-1; TRBD1 matches 12 bases. With V trimmed by 4 bases and J by 2 bases, 8 bases remained unmatched. CDR3 length equals 17 residues. Germline V gene data show CDR1 as MNHEY and CDR2 as SVGAGI. As DNA, the CDR3 is TGTGCCAGCAGTTGGCCGGGACAGGGGGCTGGTAACACTGAAGCTTTCTTT. It is translated as CASSWPGQGAGNTEAFF.